These 24 T cell receptor beta chains originate from one sample sequenced in a study of cytomegalovirus exposure and HLA in healthy donors. Using immunoSEQ multiplex PCR, the repertoire was profiled, and TCRdb retains in-frame clones only, with some absent. The sample lists about 98,000 clones; approximately 90% were seen once. Sequenced input: PBMCs. The receptors shown here come from a woman aged 25 to 45 in good health and CMV-seronegative.

This sequence joins TRBV6-5 and TRBJ1-2, with 11 bases fitting TRBD1. CDR3 length: 15 amino acids. Germline CDR1 reads MNHEY; CDR2 reads SVGAGI. V lost 0 bases to trimming and J lost 7 bases; unmatched junction nucleotides: 4. The CDR3 region is CASSYSGGTGGGYTF. DNA of the CDR3: TGTGCCAGCAGTTACTCTGGGGGGACAGGGGGTGGCTACACCTTC.

The CDR3 nucleotides are TGTGCCAGCAGCCGTGGCGGGCCTGAGACCCAGTACTTC. It codes for CASSRGGPETQYF. The chain couples TRBV11-1 to TRBJ2-5; tentatively, D is TRBD2 (5 bases). V shed 5 bases and J shed 5 bases, with 12 bases lying between them. The CDR3 is 13 amino acids. Germline V gives CDR1 SGHAT, CDR2 FQDESV (reference sequence).

The V call is TRBV6-1, the J call TRBJ2-1; unclear D gene. CDR1 and CDR2 (germline): MNHNS, SASEGT. The CDR3 extends over 14 amino acids. V gave up 4 bases and J gave up 5 bases, with 12 bases separating them. The CDR3 nucleotides are TGTGCCAGCAGTGCATCAGTCCCGAACAATGAGCAGTTCTTC. Translating it yields CASSASVPNNEQFF.

The chain is built from TRBV7-3 and TRBJ2-1; 9 nucleotides agree with TRBD2. The CDR3 is 15 amino acids. Per the germline V gene, CDR1 is SGHTA and CDR2 is FQGTGA. The ends lost 2 bases at V and 3 bases at J; junction bases unmatched: 2. The DNA of the CDR3 is TGTGCCAGCAGCTTACTAGCGGGATTCTACAATGAGCAGTTCTTC. Translated: CASSLLAGFYNEQFF.

This clone was detected a few times. CDR3 sequence reads: CASSPREGGRNYGYTF. For the CDR3, the DNA is TGTGCCAGCAGCCCCAGGGAGGGAGGGAGGAACTATGGCTACACCTTC. The chain combines TRBV13 with TRBJ1-2; perhaps TRBD1 as D (5 bases). The length of the CDR3 is 16 residues. CDR1 and CDR2 (germline): PRHDT, FYEKMQ (reference sequence). Trimming removed 5 bases from V and 2 bases from J, with 18 bases in between.

As regards this clone: This CDR3 is also generated by other DNA sequences in the sample. The CDR3 protein is CASSARTGDQPQHF. CDR3 in DNA: TGTGCCAGCAGCGCGAGGACAGGTGATCAGCCCCAGCATTTT. This rearrangement joins TRBV11-2 to TRBJ1-5; 7 nucleotides agree with TRBD1. The V gene end was trimmed by 5 bases and the J gene end by 5 bases; junction bases not matched to a gene: 6. CDR3 length: 14 amino acids. The germline V gene has CDR1 SGHAT and CDR2 FQNNGV.

A single count supports this clone. J is TRBJ2-1 and V is TRBV27; 9 bases line up with TRBD1. Germline CDR1 MNHEY, CDR2 SMNVEV (reference sequence). The CDR3 is 14 residues long. V dropped 10 bases and J dropped 7; count of bases not matched to a gene: 11. In DNA, the CDR3 is TGTGCCAACGTCCGGGACAGGGTTTCAAATGAGCAGTTCTTC. Translated, it gives CANVRDRVSNEQFF.

The chain uses TRBV4-2 and TRBJ2-2; 13 nucleotides agree with TRBD2. CDR3 length: 17 amino acids. Germline CDR1 reads LGHNA; CDR2 reads YNFKEQ. The V segment lost 4 bases and the J segment 2 bases; nucleotides outside the gene matches: 4. The CDR3 is CASSLGLAGDNTGELFF. DNA for the CDR3: TGTGCCAGCAGCCTTGGACTAGCGGGGGATAACACCGGGGAGCTGTTTTTT.

This clone was recorded a few times. The chain recombines TRBV19 with TRBJ2-1, with 8 bases fitting TRBD2. The V gene end was trimmed by 5 bases and the J gene end by 10 bases; junction bases not matched to a gene: 4. This CDR3 spans 12 amino acids. Germline V gene lookup returns CDR1 LNHDA and CDR2 SQIVND (reference sequence). The DNA for the CDR3 is TGTGCCAGTAGTTCGAGACTAGCGGAGCAGTTCTTC. This gives the protein CASSSRLAEQFF.

This sequence joins TRBV11-3 and TRBJ2-1; a weak D match, TRBD2 (6 bases). The germline V and J ends were trimmed by 4 bases and 6 bases, with 19 bases remaining between them. The CDR3 has 16 residues. Germline V gene sequence: CDR1 SGHNT, CDR2 YENEEA. The DNA of the CDR3 is TGTGCCAGCAGCTCCCCCCGGTCCGGGGGAACCAATGAGCAGTTCTTC. Protein product: CASSSPRSGGTNEQFF. The variable domain in full, with the rest retrieved from reference TRBV11-3 and TRBJ2-1, is EAGVVQSPRYKIIEKKQPVAFWCNPISGHNTLYWYLQNLGQGPELLIRYENEEAVDDSQLPKDRFSAERLKGVDSTLKIQPAELGDSAVYLCASSSPRSGGTNEQFFGPGTRLTVL.

In this sample, this clone turned up once. The chain joins TRBV5-4 to TRBJ2-5; tentative D call: TRBD2 (5 bases). CDR1 is SGHNT and CDR2 is YYREEE in the germline V gene (reference sequence). Trimming shortened V by 1 base and J by 7 bases, and 17 bases separated the two germline ends. This CDR3 has 15 amino acids. CDR3 nucleotide sequence: TGTGCCAGCAGCTTGCAGAATGCGGGTATCGGGACCCAGTACTTC. Its translation: CASSLQNAGIGTQYF.

The chain joins TRBV4-3 to TRBJ2-7, with 13 bases fitting TRBD2. V was pared by 1 base and J by 3 bases, with 9 bases of the junction left unmatched. CDR1 is LGHNA and CDR2 is YSLEER in the germline V gene. The CDR3 is made up of 18 amino acids. The CDR3: CASSQAIPGTSGIYEQYF. CDR3 DNA: TGCGCCAGCAGCCAAGCCATTCCCGGGACTAGCGGGATCTACGAGCAGTACTTC.

This chain uses TRBV10-3 with TRBJ1-5; D is ambiguous. The V end lost 6 bases, the J end lost 7 bases, and 13 bases lay between the germline ends. The CDR3 loop spans 13 amino acids. Germline CDR1 is ENHRY and CDR2 is SYGVKD. CDR3 nucleotide sequence: TGTGCCATCAGGGATAGGGAGAACCAGCCCCAGCATTTT. Translation: CAIRDRENQPQHF.

Of note for this clone: A read error may produce the germline difference seen at one junction end. V gene TRBV19 combines with J gene TRBJ2-1, with D unclear. Germline values: CDR1 LNHDA, CDR2 SQIVND (reference sequence). There are 13 residues in the CDR3. DNA of the CDR3: TGTGCCAGTAAGCGCCGTTCCTTCAATGAGCAGTTCTTC. Protein product: CASKRRSFNEQFF.

For the CDR3, the DNA is TGTGCCAGCAAGATCGGCCAGGGAGGCGGCTACACCTTC. Protein: CASKIGQGGGYTF. The rearrangement links TRBV6-6 to TRBJ1-2, with TRBD1 as a possible D gene (5 bases). CDR1 is MNHNY and CDR2 is SVGAGI in the germline V gene (reference sequence). The V gene lost 7 bases and the J gene lost 8 bases, with 17 bases spanning the gap. The CDR3 length is 13 residues.

The chain uses TRBV5-1 and TRBJ2-2; D remains ambiguous. The CDR3 covers 14 residues. The germline V and J ends were trimmed by 0 bases and 5 bases, with 8 bases remaining between them. The germline V gene encodes CDR1 SGHRS and CDR2 YFSETQ. The CDR3 sequence: CASSLEGATGELFF. The DNA for the CDR3 is TGCGCCAGCAGCTTGGAAGGAGCTACCGGGGAGCTGTTTTTT.

The chain combines TRBV6-5 with TRBJ1-2, with D possibly being TRBD1 (5 bases). This CDR3 is built from 14 residues. Trimming took off 5 bases at V and 5 bases at J, with 15 bases between the two ends. CDR1 MNHEY and CDR2 SVGAGI come from the germline V gene. This CDR3 reads CASSPRQIGYGYTF. The CDR3, as DNA: TGTGCCAGCAGTCCTAGACAGATAGGGTATGGCTACACCTTC.

J is TRBJ2-7 and V is TRBV5-4; 7 positions agree with TRBD2. Trimming removed 2 bases from V and 5 bases from J; junction bases left unmatched: 1. Germline V CDR1 and CDR2: SGHNT, YYREEE (reference sequence). This CDR3 is built from 12 residues. The CDR3 DNA sequence: TGTGCCAGCAGCTTCGGGACTAACGAGCAGTACTTC. It codes for CASSFGTNEQYF.

This rearrangement joins TRBV4-1 to TRBJ1-4, with D unclear. Trimming cost V 1 base and J 8 bases, with 11 bases left between them. CDR3 length: 14 residues. Germline CDR1 MGHRA, CDR2 YSYEKL. The CDR3 DNA is TGCGCCAGCAGCCAAGGGTTTCTCGGGGAAAAACTGTTTTTT. Protein sequence: CASSQGFLGEKLFF.

This chain uses TRBV11-2 with TRBJ2-5; 7 bases match TRBD1. This CDR3 is built from 15 residues. V was pared by 1 base and J by 1 base, with 3 bases of the junction left unmatched. Germline assignment: CDR1 SGHAT and CDR2 FQNNGV. CDR3 region: CASSLAGQIQETQYF. The DNA of the CDR3 is TGTGCCAGCAGCTTAGCGGGACAGATCCAAGAGACCCAGTACTTC.

The gene calls are TRBV10-3 and TRBJ1-2; 7 bases are a match to TRBD1. The CDR3 is made up of 15 amino acids. V was clipped by 10 bases and J by 5 bases; unmatched bases: 16. Germline values: CDR1 ENHRY, CDR2 SYGVKD. CDR3: CATGPGTARGYGYTF. As DNA, the CDR3 is TGTGCCACCGGTCCCGGGACAGCTCGGGGGTATGGCTACACCTTC.

The CDR3 loop reads CASSPDRGPNEKLFF. CDR3 DNA: TGTGCCAGCTCACCAGACAGGGGGCCTAATGAAAAACTGTTTTTT. The chain uses TRBV18 and TRBJ1-4; 10 bases line up with TRBD1. The J segment lost 3 bases and the V segment lost 2 bases, leaving 0 bases of the junction unmatched. Germline loops: CDR1 KGHSH, CDR2 LQKENI. This CDR3 contains 15 residues. The whole variable domain, remainder taken from reference TRBV18 and TRBJ1-4, is NAGVMQNPRHLVRRRGQEARLRCSPMKGHSHVYWYRQLPEEGLKFMVYLQKENIIDESGMPKERFSAEFPKEGPSILRIQQVVRGDSAAYFCASSPDRGPNEKLFFGSGTQLSVL.

The chain recombines TRBV10-3 with TRBJ2-1, with 11 nucleotides matching TRBD1. The CDR3 has 14 amino acids. Germline values: CDR1 ENHRY, CDR2 SYGVKD. V trimming: 6 bases; J trimming: 6 bases; junction bases outside the gene matches: 4. In DNA, the CDR3 is TGTGCCATCAGAGGGACAGGGGGAGGCAATGAGCAGTTCTTC. It is translated as CAIRGTGGGNEQFF.

The CDR3 region is CASTMGQGLNQPQHF. In DNA form, the CDR3 reads TGTGCCAGTACTATGGGGCAGGGGCTCAATCAGCCCCAGCATTTT. The chain joins TRBV19 to TRBJ1-5; D is possibly TRBD1 (6 bases). This CDR3 contains 15 residues. CDR1 and CDR2 (germline): LNHDA, SQIVND (reference sequence). Trimming took 7 bases from V and 3 from J, leaving 16 bases between them.